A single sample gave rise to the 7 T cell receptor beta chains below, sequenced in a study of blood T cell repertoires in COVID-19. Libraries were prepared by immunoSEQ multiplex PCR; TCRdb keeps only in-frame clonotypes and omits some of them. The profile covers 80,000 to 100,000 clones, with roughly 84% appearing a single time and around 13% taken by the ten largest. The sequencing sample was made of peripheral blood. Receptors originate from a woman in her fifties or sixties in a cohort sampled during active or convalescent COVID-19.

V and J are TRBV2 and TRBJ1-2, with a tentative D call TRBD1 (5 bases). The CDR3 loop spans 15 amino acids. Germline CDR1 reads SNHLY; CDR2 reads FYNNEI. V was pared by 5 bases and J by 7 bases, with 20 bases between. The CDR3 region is CASSIVDSAQSGYTF. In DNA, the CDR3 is TGTGCCAGCAGTATAGTCGACAGCGCCCAATCTGGCTACACCTTC.

CDR3 amino acids: CASSSVGLAGGLRTDTQYF. The DNA for the CDR3 is TGTGCCAGCAGCTCGGTGGGACTAGCGGGAGGATTGAGGACAGATACGCAGTATTTT. The rearrangement uses TRBV5-6 and TRBJ2-3, with 15 bases lining up with TRBD2. This CDR3 is built from 19 residues. The V gene's germline CDR1 is SGHDT and CDR2 YYEEEE. After removal of 3 bases from V and 3 bases from J, the junction contained 11 bases not matched to a gene.

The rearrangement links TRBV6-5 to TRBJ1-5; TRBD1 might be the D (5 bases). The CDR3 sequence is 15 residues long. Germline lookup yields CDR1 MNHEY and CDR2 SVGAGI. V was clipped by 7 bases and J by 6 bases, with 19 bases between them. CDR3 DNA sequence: TGTGCCAGCACTGGGTCAGGGATGGGTCTTCAGCCCCAGCATTTT. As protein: CASTGSGMGLQPQHF.

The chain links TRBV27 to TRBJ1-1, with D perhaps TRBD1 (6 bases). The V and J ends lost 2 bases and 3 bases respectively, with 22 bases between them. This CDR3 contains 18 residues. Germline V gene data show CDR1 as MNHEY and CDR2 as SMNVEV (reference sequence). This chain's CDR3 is CASSLMRFRREGDTEAFF. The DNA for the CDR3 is TGTGCCAGCAGTTTAATGAGGTTCAGGAGGGAGGGGGACACTGAAGCTTTCTTT.

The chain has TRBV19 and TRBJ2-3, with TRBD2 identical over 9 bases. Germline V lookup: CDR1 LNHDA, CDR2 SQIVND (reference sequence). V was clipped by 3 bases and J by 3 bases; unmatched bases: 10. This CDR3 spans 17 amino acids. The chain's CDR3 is CASSMGLAGDETDTQYF. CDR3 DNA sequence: TGTGCCAGTAGTATGGGGTTAGCGGGGGATGAGACAGATACGCAGTATTTT.

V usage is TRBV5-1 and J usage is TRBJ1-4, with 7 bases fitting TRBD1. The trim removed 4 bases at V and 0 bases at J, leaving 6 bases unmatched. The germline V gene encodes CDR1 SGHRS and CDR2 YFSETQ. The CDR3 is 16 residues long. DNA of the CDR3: TGCGCCAGCAGCCCCTTAGACAGGGCAACTAATGAAAAACTGTTTTTT. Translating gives CASSPLDRATNEKLFF.

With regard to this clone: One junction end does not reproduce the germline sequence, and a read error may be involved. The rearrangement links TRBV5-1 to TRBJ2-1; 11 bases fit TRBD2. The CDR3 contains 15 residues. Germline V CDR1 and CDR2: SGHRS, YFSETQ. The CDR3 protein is CASSLDGLAGGFWVF. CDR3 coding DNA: TGCGCCAGCAGCTTGGACGGGCTAGCGGGGGGCTTTTGGGTCTTC.